Below, 9 T cell receptor beta chains from the same sample are listed, as sequenced in a study of shared clonotypes between healthy human individuals. Profiled with immunoSEQ multiplex PCR; TCRdb holds only in-frame clones, not every one. Of fewer than 1.6 million clones listed, around 98.5% are singletons. The sequenced material came from naive CD4+ T cells sorted from blood. Specified subset: CD45RA+ positively selected. Every receptor here comes from a man aged 30 to 39 in good health.

The chain combines TRBV7-6 with TRBJ1-5; D not certain. This CDR3 has 13 amino acids. The V and J ends lost 2 bases and 7 bases respectively, with 9 bases between them. The germline CDR1 and CDR2 sequences are SGHVS and FNYEAQ. The CDR3 DNA is TGTGCCAGCAGCTTATCGGATGGCCAGCCCCAGCATTTT. Translated: CASSLSDGQPQHF. The whole variable domain, remainder taken from reference TRBV7-6 and TRBJ1-5, is GAGVSQSPRYKVTKRGQDVALRCDPISGHVSLYWYRQALGQGPEFLTYFNYEAQQDKSGLPNDRFSAERPEGSISTLTIQRTEQRDSAMYRCASSLSDGQPQHFGDGTRLSIL.

The chain employs TRBV25-1 and TRBJ1-1; TRBD1 is a possible D gene (5 bases). The germline V and J ends were trimmed by 5 bases and 3 bases, with 13 bases remaining between them. The CDR3 runs 14 residues. Germline lookup yields CDR1 MGHDK and CDR2 SYGVNS. CDR3 bases: TGTGCCAGCAGTCCGTGGCTGGGGGACACTGAAGCTTTCTTT. Translated, it gives CASSPWLGDTEAFF. Full variable domain (remainder filled in from reference TRBV25-1 and TRBJ1-1): EADIYQTPRYLVIGTGKKITLECSQTMGHDKMYWYQQDPGMELHLIHYSYGVNSTEKGDLSSESTVSRIRTEHFPLTLESARPSHTSQYLCASSPWLGDTEAFFGQGTRLTVV.

This rearrangement joins TRBV6-5 to TRBJ2-6; tentatively, D is TRBD1 (6 bases). The CDR3 is made up of 15 amino acids. Per germline, CDR1 MNHEY and CDR2 SVGAGI. V lost 7 bases and J 4 bases, leaving 14 bases between the germline ends. The CDR3 coding sequence is TGTGCCAGCATGGGGGCCTTAGGAGGGGCCAACGTCCTGACTTTC. This encodes CASMGALGGANVLTF.

This chain uses TRBV13 with TRBJ2-7; maybe TRBD2 (5 bases). The V and J ends lost 5 bases and 4 bases respectively, with 12 bases between them. Germline lookup yields CDR1 PRHDT and CDR2 FYEKMQ (reference sequence). The CDR3 has 13 residues. CDR3 in amino acids: CASSTRWGYEQYF. CDR3 DNA sequence: TGTGCCAGCAGCACTAGATGGGGTTACGAGCAGTACTTC.

The chain employs TRBV5-1 and TRBJ2-3, with TRBD2 identical over 8 bases. The CDR3 covers 16 residues. V lost 4 bases to trimming and J lost 1 base; unmatched junction nucleotides: 8. Germline loops: CDR1 SGHRS, CDR2 YFSETQ. For the CDR3, the DNA is TGCGCCAGCAGCAATGTAGCGGGGAGAGGCACAGATACGCAGTATTTT. Translating it yields CASSNVAGRGTDTQYF.

The rearrangement uses TRBV28 and TRBJ1-5; the D gene is possibly TRBD1 (5 bases). The CDR3 contains 14 residues. Germline V gene lookup returns CDR1 MDHEN and CDR2 SYDVKM. The V gene lost 2 bases and the J gene lost 7 bases, with 12 bases spanning the gap. Here the CDR3 reads CASSLVGGGQPQHF. The CDR3 region has the DNA TGTGCCAGCAGTTTAGTGGGGGGTGGGCAGCCCCAGCATTTT.

The chain uses TRBV6-1 and TRBJ2-7; 9 bases align to TRBD1. This CDR3 spans 13 amino acids. V gave up 6 bases and J gave up 3 bases; unmatched junction bases: 3. Germline V CDR1 and CDR2: MNHNS, SASEGT. The CDR3 is CASRGGQGYEQYF. CDR3 DNA: TGTGCCAGCAGAGGGGGACAGGGCTACGAGCAGTACTTC.

This chain links TRBV2 with TRBJ2-1; 8 positions match TRBD2. In germline, CDR1 is SNHLY, CDR2 FYNNEI. CDR3 length: 15 amino acids. V lost 6 bases, J lost 5 bases, and 9 bases stayed unmatched. The CDR3 nucleotides are TGTGCCAGCAGCATGACTAGCGCAACCCACAATGAGCAGTTCTTC. Translating it yields CASSMTSATHNEQFF.

The chain couples TRBV6-1 to TRBJ2-5, with D maybe TRBD1 (6 bases). Trimming removed 8 bases from V and 2 bases from J, with 9 bases in between. Germline lookup yields CDR1 MNHNS and CDR2 SASEGT. This CDR3 spans 12 amino acids. Here the CDR3 DNA reads TGTGCCAGCTTGGGGGCGCAAGAGACCCAGTACTTC. It translates to CASLGAQETQYF.